Below, 9 T cell receptor beta chains from the same sample are listed, as sequenced in a study of blood T cell repertoires in COVID-19. Generated by immunoSEQ multiplex PCR, the TCRdb table keeps only in-frame clones and is missing some. Of hundreds of thousands of clones listed, about 90% are singletons. Material: peripheral blood. These receptors came from a woman in her forties or fifties with COVID-19, enrolled during active disease.

The chain has TRBV7-9 and TRBJ2-7; a possible D gene is TRBD2 (6 bases). CDR1 and CDR2 (germline): SEHNR, FQNEAQ (reference sequence). Trimming removed 3 bases from V and 2 bases from J, with 14 bases in between. This CDR3 region has 15 residues. The CDR3 reads CASSFKAGTPYEQYF. The CDR3 DNA is TGTGCCAGCAGCTTTAAGGCCGGGACTCCCTACGAGCAGTACTTC.

This sequence joins TRBV4-1 and TRBJ2-1; 7 positions match TRBD1. The V segment lost 8 bases and the J segment 0 bases; nucleotides outside the gene matches: 7. This CDR3 has 15 residues. Germline V CDR1 and CDR2: MGHRA, YSYEKL. CDR3 sequence reads: CASESRTGSYNEQFF. Written as DNA, the CDR3 is TGCGCCAGCGAGTCGAGGACAGGCTCCTACAATGAGCAGTTCTTC.

The chain recombines TRBV4-2 with TRBJ1-6; 8 nucleotides align to TRBD1. V lost 1 base, J lost 8 bases, and 7 bases stayed unmatched. Germline loops: CDR1 LGHNA, CDR2 YNFKEQ. The CDR3 sequence is 16 residues long. CDR3 amino acids: CASSQGQGPPDSPLHF. CDR3 sequence (DNA): TGTGCCAGCAGCCAAGGACAGGGGCCTCCGGATTCACCCCTCCACTTT.

The chain links TRBV30 to TRBJ2-1, with D perhaps TRBD2 (5 bases). V was trimmed by 1 base and J by 9 bases, leaving 16 bases between them. The germline CDR1 and CDR2 sequences are GTSNPN and SVGIG (reference sequence). The CDR3 has 14 amino acids. CDR3 loop: CAWSEGDDVGEQFF. CDR3 sequence (DNA): TGTGCCTGGAGTGAGGGAGATGATGTCGGTGAGCAGTTCTTC.

This clone occurred many times. This sequence joins TRBV3-1 (or the pseudogene TRBV3-2) and TRBJ2-7; 9 bases match TRBD1. The CDR3 has 13 residues. V trimming: 4 bases; J trimming: 7 bases; junction bases outside the gene matches: 5. In germline, CDR1 is LGHDT, CDR2 YNNKEL (reference sequence). The CDR3 region is CASSPGTGYEQYF. For the CDR3, the DNA is TGTGCCAGCAGCCCCGGGACAGGGTATGAGCAGTACTTC.

In the case of this clone: This same CDR3 is encoded by further DNA sequences in the sample. The V call is TRBV7-2, the J call TRBJ2-1; 13 nucleotides align to TRBD2. V was clipped by 1 base and J by 1 base; unmatched bases: 4. CDR3 size: 18 residues. Germline loops: CDR1 SGHTA, CDR2 FQGNSA. The CDR3 DNA sequence: TGTGCCAGCAGCTTAGGACTAGCGGGAGGAGGTTCCTACAATGAGCAGTTCTTC. Residues: CASSLGLAGGGSYNEQFF.

The J gene is TRBJ1-2, the V gene TRBV7-9; D gene ambiguous. Trimming removed 5 bases at V and 4 bases at J, with 8 bases between. Looked up from germline, CDR1 is SEHNR and CDR2 is FQNEAQ (reference sequence). The CDR3 totals 12 residues. CDR3 in DNA: TGTGCCAGCAGCGTGGTTAGCTATGGCTACACCTTC. Translating gives CASSVVSYGYTF.

This chain links TRBV28 with TRBJ2-1; 12 nucleotides line up with TRBD2. Germline CDR1 is MDHEN and CDR2 is SYDVKM. The CDR3 sequence is 19 residues long. V lost 5 bases to trimming and J lost 0 bases; unmatched junction nucleotides: 11. DNA for the CDR3: TGTGCCAGCAGTACAGGACTAGCGGGGCGGGCGGGCTCCTACAATGAGCAGTTCTTC. This encodes CASSTGLAGRAGSYNEQFF. Full variable domain (missing parts from reference TRBV28 and TRBJ2-1): DVKVTQSSRYLVKRTGEKVFLECVQDMDHENMFWYRQDPGLGLRLIYFSYDVKMKEKGDIPEGYSVSREKKERFSLILESASTNQTSMYLCASSTGLAGRAGSYNEQFFGPGTRLTVL.

This clone came up a few times. This rearrangement joins TRBV19 to TRBJ1-1; the D is unclear. The germline V gene encodes CDR1 LNHDA and CDR2 SQIVND (reference sequence). Trimming removed 3 bases from V and 0 bases from J, with 8 bases in between. The CDR3 contains 14 residues. The DNA for the CDR3 is TGTGCCAGTAGTATCCCAAGCATGAACACTGAAGCTTTCTTT. Encoded protein: CASSIPSMNTEAFF.